This entry lists 32 T cell receptor beta chains sequenced from one sample in a study of blood T cell repertoires in COVID-19. TCRdb keeps only in-frame clones here, not all; method: immunoSEQ multiplex PCR. The table shows fewer than 150,000 clones, with about 86% occurring only once. Material for sequencing was peripheral blood. The receptor source for this set is a man aged 70-80 years who had recovered from COVID-19.

The table lists this clone with a few counts. The rearrangement links TRBV19 to TRBJ2-3; 11 positions match TRBD1. V was clipped by 4 bases and J by 5 bases; unmatched bases: 2. This CDR3 is built from 14 residues. In germline, CDR1 is LNHDA, CDR2 SQIVND (reference sequence). The CDR3 reads CASSTGQGEDTQYF. The CDR3 DNA follows: TGTGCCAGTAGTACGGGACAGGGGGAAGATACGCAGTATTTT.

J is TRBJ1-5 and V is TRBV10-2; 8 bases line up with TRBD1. Germline V gives CDR1 WSHSY, CDR2 SAAADI. Trimming at V came to 2 bases and at J to 7 bases, leaving 10 bases not matched to a gene. This CDR3 contains 16 residues. The CDR3 DNA reads TGCGCCAGCAGTGAGGGACCGGACAGGGCGAGACAGCCCCAGCATTTT. Its translation: CASSEGPDRARQPQHF.

The rearrangement links TRBV15 to TRBJ1-1; the D is unclear. Germline lookup yields CDR1 LNHNV and CDR2 YYDKDF (reference sequence). V lost 0 bases and J 3 bases, leaving 11 bases between the germline ends. The CDR3 contains 15 residues. The CDR3 loop reads CATSRERRPDTEAFF. CDR3 in DNA: TGTGCCACCAGCAGAGAGCGTCGTCCTGACACTGAAGCTTTCTTT.

The chain has TRBV29-1 and TRBJ2-3; 9 bases agree with TRBD2. V gave up 1 base and J gave up 2 bases; unmatched junction bases: 4. Germline-derived CDR1 and CDR2 are SQVTM and ANQGSEA. This CDR3 has 15 residues. CDR3 residues: CSVEGQRGDTDTQYF. DNA of the CDR3: TGCAGCGTTGAAGGCCAGCGGGGGGACACAGATACGCAGTATTTT.

DNA for the CDR3: TGTGCCAGTAGTTCCTATGCGGGGGGCATGAACACTGAAGCTTTCTTT. It is translated as CASSSYAGGMNTEAFF. V and J are TRBV19 and TRBJ1-1; D is perhaps TRBD1 (6 bases). Trimming pared 5 bases from V and 0 bases from J, leaving 16 bases between. CDR1 is LNHDA and CDR2 is SQIVND in the germline V gene (reference sequence). The CDR3 is made up of 16 amino acids.

J is TRBJ2-5 and V is TRBV2; TRBD2 agrees at 8 bases. The CDR3 extends over 15 amino acids. The germline V gene has CDR1 SNHLY and CDR2 FYNNEI. V shed 4 bases and J 3 bases; nucleotides not matched to a gene: 7. CDR3 sequence reads: CASSGVGLGEETQYF. CDR3 nucleotide sequence: TGTGCCAGCAGTGGGGTGGGACTAGGGGAAGAGACCCAGTACTTC.

The chain links TRBV28 to TRBJ1-5; 9 nucleotides line up with TRBD1. The CDR3 runs 16 residues. Germline V gene lookup returns CDR1 MDHEN and CDR2 SYDVKM. After removal of 6 bases from V and 6 bases from J, the junction contained 12 bases not matched to a gene. CDR3 sequence (DNA): TGTGCCAGCAGCCTCTTCGGACAGGGGTTACCTCAGCCCCAGCATTTT. Encoded protein: CASSLFGQGLPQPQHF.

This clone was seen just once. This chain uses TRBV19 with TRBJ2-5, with 10 bases aligning to TRBD1. CDR1 is LNHDA and CDR2 is SQIVND in the germline V gene (reference sequence). This CDR3 region has 14 residues. Trimming removed 3 bases from V and 5 bases from J; junction bases left unmatched: 3. CDR3 sequence reads: CASSMTGGGETQYF. The CDR3 nucleotides read TGTGCCAGTAGTATGACAGGGGGCGGGGAGACCCAGTACTTC.

This chain uses TRBV10-1 with TRBJ2-5; 8 bases are shared with TRBD1. The ends lost 10 bases at V and 5 bases at J; junction bases unmatched: 12. Germline assignment: CDR1 WNHNN and CDR2 SYGVQD (reference sequence). This CDR3 spans 14 amino acids. The CDR3: CATSRDRGGETQYF. In DNA form, the CDR3 reads TGCGCCACCTCCCGAGACAGGGGCGGCGAGACCCAGTACTTC.

V gene TRBV4-1 combines with J gene TRBJ1-2, with 8 bases aligning to TRBD1. Trimming took 0 bases from V and 8 from J; bases not matched to a gene: 11. CDR3 length equals 16 residues. CDR1 MGHRA and CDR2 YSYEKL come from the germline V gene. CDR3 nucleotides: TGCGCCAGCAGCCAAGATCCGTGGCAGGGGGCGAGGGGCTACACCTTC. Its translation: CASSQDPWQGARGYTF.

V usage is TRBV2 and J usage is TRBJ2-1, with 8 nucleotides matching TRBD2. CDR1 SNHLY and CDR2 FYNNEI come from the germline V gene. The CDR3 is 15 residues long. Trimming took 2 bases from V and 1 from J; bases not matched to a gene: 1. CDR3: CASSETGGSYNEQFF. The CDR3 bases are TGTGCCAGCAGTGAAACGGGAGGGTCCTACAATGAGCAGTTCTTC.

This chain links TRBV5-4 with TRBJ1-2; unclear D gene. V was clipped by 5 bases and J by 4 bases, with 15 bases between them. In germline, CDR1 is SGHNT, CDR2 YYREEE (reference sequence). The CDR3 consists of 14 residues. The CDR3 DNA is TGTGCCAGCAGAATAACAGCTCTTCCCTATGGCTACACCTTC. Amino acid sequence: CASRITALPYGYTF.

V usage is TRBV7-9 and J usage is TRBJ2-3, with TRBD2 matching 13 bases. This CDR3 contains 16 residues. Germline V gene sequence: CDR1 SEHNR, CDR2 FQNEAQ (reference sequence). Trimming removed 5 bases from V and 2 bases from J; junction bases left unmatched: 4. CDR3 region: CASSPGTSGATDTQYF. CDR3 sequence (DNA): TGTGCCAGCAGCCCAGGGACTAGCGGGGCCACAGATACGCAGTATTTT.

This sequence joins TRBV30 and TRBJ2-5; 8 positions agree with TRBD2. The CDR3 has 13 amino acids. Trimming cost V 5 bases and J 1 base; bases outside gene matches: 3. From germline, CDR1 is GTSNPN and CDR2 SVGIG (reference sequence). The CDR3 is CAWAAGAQETQYF. DNA of the CDR3: TGTGCCTGGGCAGCGGGGGCCCAAGAGACCCAGTACTTC.

This clone was counted between two and nine times. The chain joins TRBV19 to TRBJ1-5, with 9 bases fitting TRBD1. V was pared by 3 bases and J by 5 bases, with 2 bases of the junction left unmatched. The CDR3 sequence is 14 residues long. Germline CDR1 and CDR2: LNHDA and SQIVND (reference sequence). This CDR3 reads CASSIRDRDQPQHF. The CDR3 nucleotides are TGTGCCAGTAGTATTAGGGACAGGGATCAGCCCCAGCATTTT.

This clone was observed once. The rearrangement links TRBV18 to TRBJ2-4; 8 bases fit TRBD1. This CDR3 contains 17 residues. V lost 4 bases, J lost 0 bases, and 8 bases stayed unmatched. Per germline, CDR1 KGHSH and CDR2 LQKENI. CDR3 nucleotide sequence: TGTGCCAGCTCACAGTTCCAGGGGGCCGTAGCCAAAAACATTCAGTACTTC. It encodes CASSQFQGAVAKNIQYF.

The genes are TRBV7-8 and TRBJ2-5; 7 bases are a match to TRBD2. This CDR3 is built from 16 residues. Germline V gene sequence: CDR1 SGHVS, CDR2 FQNEAQ. Trimming took 4 bases from V and 9 from J; bases not matched to a gene: 17. The CDR3 region has the DNA TGTGCCAGCAGCTCCCCCCCCGGGGGGACCCTAGGGGCCCAGTACTTC. It yields the protein CASSSPPGGTLGAQYF. The whole variable domain, filled in from reference TRBV7-8 and TRBJ2-5, reads GAGVSQSPRYKVAKRGQDVALRCDPISGHVSLFWYQQALGQGPEFLTYFQNEAQLDKSGLPSDRFFAERPEGSVSTLKIQRTQQEDSAVYLCASSSPPGGTLGAQYFGPGTRLLVL.

This chain joins TRBV21-1 and TRBJ2-7; the D call of TRBD1 is as the table states it, not checked on the DNA. TRBV21-1 is reported as a pseudogene. The CDR3 covers 15 residues. The CDR3 nucleotides are TGTGCCAGCTCCCGAGGCCAGGGTACGATCTACGAGCAGTACTTC. Protein: CASSRGQGTIYEQYF.

This chain uses TRBV3-1 (or the pseudogene TRBV3-2) with TRBJ2-1; 8 nucleotides line up with TRBD1. CDR1 and CDR2 from the germline V gene are LGHDT and YNNKEL (reference sequence). Trimming took 5 bases from V and 2 from J; bases not matched to a gene: 5. The length of the CDR3 is 15 residues. The CDR3 sequence is CASSVTGGTYNEQFF. The CDR3 nucleotides are TGTGCCAGCAGCGTCACAGGGGGTACCTACAATGAGCAGTTCTTC.

J is TRBJ1-1 and V is TRBV5-6, with D perhaps matching TRBD1 (5 bases). The CDR3 runs to 13 residues. From germline, CDR1 is SGHDT and CDR2 YYEEEE. The V end lost 4 bases, the J end lost 4 bases, and 11 bases lay between the germline ends. As DNA, the CDR3 is TGTGCCAGCAGCGAATGGAGGGGCACTGAAGCTTTCTTT. Encoded protein: CASSEWRGTEAFF.

This clone was recorded a few times. V gene TRBV3-1 (or the pseudogene TRBV3-2) combines with J gene TRBJ1-1; maybe TRBD1 (6 bases). CDR3 length: 13 amino acids. V was clipped by 1 base and J by 10 bases, with 13 bases between them. Germline V gives CDR1 LGHDT, CDR2 YNNKEL (reference sequence). CDR3 sequence: CASSQVLQGGAFF. For the CDR3, the DNA is TGTGCCAGCAGCCAAGTTCTACAGGGTGGAGCTTTCTTT.

V gene TRBV5-6 combines with J gene TRBJ1-1; D gene uncertain. The germline V and J ends were trimmed by 0 bases and 6 bases, with 15 bases remaining between them. The germline V gene encodes CDR1 SGHDT and CDR2 YYEEEE. The CDR3 contains 15 residues. The CDR3: CASSLGAPESAEAFF. CDR3 DNA sequence: TGTGCCAGCAGCTTGGGGGCCCCAGAGAGTGCTGAAGCTTTCTTT.

The chain employs TRBV6-1 and TRBJ1-1, with 12 bases lining up with TRBD1. Trimming cost V 0 bases and J 10 bases; bases outside gene matches: 6. The length of the CDR3 is 15 residues. Germline lookup yields CDR1 MNHNS and CDR2 SASEGT. The CDR3 loop reads CASSEAGTGGHRAFF. CDR3 sequence (DNA): TGTGCCAGCAGTGAAGCGGGGACAGGGGGCCATAGAGCTTTCTTT.

The V call is TRBV5-1, the J call TRBJ1-4, with TRBD1 as a possible D gene (6 bases). Germline CDR1 and CDR2: SGHRS and YFSETQ. There are 15 residues in the CDR3. V shed 4 bases and J shed 1 base, with 11 bases lying between them. The CDR3 region is CASSHRDITNEKLFF. The CDR3 DNA is TGCGCCAGCAGCCACCGGGACATAACTAATGAAAAACTGTTTTTT.

The chain combines TRBV7-2 with TRBJ2-7; 9 bases agree with TRBD1. Germline lookup yields CDR1 SGHTA and CDR2 FQGNSA. CDR3 size: 15 residues. V was clipped by 6 bases and J by 3 bases; unmatched bases: 9. CDR3 region: CASRSQTGGFYEQYF. The CDR3 coding sequence is TGTGCCAGCAGGAGCCAGACAGGGGGATTCTACGAGCAGTACTTC. Full variable domain (rest looked up from reference TRBV7-2 and TRBJ2-7): GAGVSQSPSNKVTEKGKDVELRCDPISGHTALYWYRQSLGQGLEFLIYFQGNSAPDKSGLPSDRFSAERTGGSVSTLTIQRTQQEDSAVYLCASRSQTGGFYEQYFGPGTRLTVT.

V is TRBV29-1 and J is TRBJ2-7; no definite D call. CDR1 is SQVTM, CDR2 ANQGSEA, per germline. The ends were cut back, 1 base at V and 1 base at J, with 8 bases in the middle. The CDR3 is made up of 13 amino acids. The CDR3 nucleotides read TGCAGCGTTGAAGTCGCGAAGTCCTACGAGCAGTACTTC. It specifies CSVEVAKSYEQYF.

V usage is TRBV28 and J usage is TRBJ2-6; TRBD1 matches at 7 bases. This CDR3 is 18 amino acids long. J was trimmed by 0 bases and V by 7 bases; bases with no gene match: 12. Germline V lookup: CDR1 MDHEN, CDR2 SYDVKM. The CDR3 DNA reads as TGTGCCAGCACCCCAAACCAGGGGGTAAGCTCTGGGGCCAACGTCCTGACTTTC. It is translated as CASTPNQGVSSGANVLTF. Combining the CDR3 with reference TRBV28 and TRBJ2-6 gives the whole variable domain DVKVTQSSRYLVKRTGEKVFLECVQDMDHENMFWYRQDPGLGLRLIYFSYDVKMKEKGDIPEGYSVSREKKERFSLILESASTNQTSMYLCASTPNQGVSSGANVLTFGAGSRLTVL.

The CDR3 DNA is TGTGCCAGCAGCGCGACAGGGACAGAGACCGGGGAGCTGTTTTTT. This sequence encodes CASSATGTETGELFF. J is TRBJ2-2 and V is TRBV9; 7 nucleotides agree with TRBD1. This CDR3 comprises 15 residues. Germline assignment: CDR1 SGDLS and CDR2 YYNGEE. V dropped 3 bases and J dropped 5; count of bases not matched to a gene: 7.

Written as DNA, the CDR3 is TGTGCCAGCAGCTTGGGTGGTACGGGAGGCACTGAAGCTTTCTTT. This translates into CASSLGGTGGTEAFF. The chain is built from TRBV7-3 and TRBJ1-1, with D unclear. V was trimmed by 3 bases and J by 4 bases, leaving 15 bases between them. Germline CDR1 is SGHTA and CDR2 is FQGTGA. There are 15 residues in the CDR3.

The chain links TRBV7-2 to TRBJ1-1; the D is unclear. The CDR3 runs 14 residues. Germline CDR1 is SGHTA and CDR2 is FQGNSA. Trimming shortened V by 1 base and J by 4 bases, and 10 bases separated the two germline ends. CDR3 loop: CASSLVLRGTEAFF. DNA of the CDR3: TGTGCCAGCAGCTTAGTACTACGGGGCACTGAAGCTTTCTTT. The full variable domain, in which reference TRBV7-2 and TRBJ1-1 provide the parts outside the CDR3, is GAGVSQSPSNKVTEKGKDVELRCDPISGHTALYWYRQSLGQGLEFLIYFQGNSAPDKSGLPSDRFSAERTGGSVSTLTIQRTQQEDSAVYLCASSLVLRGTEAFFGQGTRLTVV.

CDR3 coding DNA: TGTGCCAGCATCATTCTACACGGTGCGGATGAGCAGTTCTTC. This sequence encodes CASIILHGADEQFF. This sequence joins TRBV5-6 and TRBJ2-1; D remains unclear. V shed 6 bases and J shed 8 bases, with 18 bases lying between them. There are 14 residues in the CDR3. Germline V CDR1 and CDR2: SGHDT, YYEEEE.

This clone was counted only a few times. V and J are TRBV15 and TRBJ1-6; 11 bases are shared with TRBD1. The V segment lost 7 bases and the J segment 10 bases; nucleotides outside the gene matches: 9. Germline assignment: CDR1 LNHNV and CDR2 YYDKDF (reference sequence). This CDR3 region has 15 residues. CDR3 protein: CATTSARTGGSPLHF. In nucleotides, the CDR3 is TGTGCCACCACTTCAGCCCGGACAGGGGGCTCACCCCTCCACTTT. Together with reference TRBV15 and TRBJ1-6, the CDR3 gives the full variable domain: DAMVIQNPRYQVTQFGKPVTLSCSQTLNHNVMYWYQQKSSQAPKLLFHYYDKDFNNEADTPDNFQSRRPNTSFCFLDIRSPGLGDTAMYLCATTSARTGGSPLHFGNGTRLTVT.